The 15 T cell receptor beta chains below come from one sample, sequenced in a study of regulatory T cells in long-lasting Graves disease (dated by TCRdb to 2020 to 2023). This specimen's time point label, interpreted: persistent/refractory GD, antithyroid drugs over 5 years with positive TRAb. RNA was extracted from PBMCs in TRIzol for both TCR sequencing and RNA sequencing. Libraries were made using multiplex PCR. For sequencing, an Illumina HiSeq 4000 was employed. CDR3 regions were amplified by Arm-PCR with iRepertoire HTBI primers to construct TCR beta libraries. TCRdb reanalyzed the raw reads on its own, using fastp at Q25 for trimming and MiXCR for clone calling, and kept in-frame beta chains. Each CDR3 protein gets just one entry, which takes the most common genes and DNA from the rows behind it. The table for this sample lists over 450,000 distinct CDR3 sequences; 20% to 25% of them were counted only once. Of the sample, around 7% is held by the ten largest clones.

Material: peripheral blood mononuclear cells (PBMCs), obtained when the disease was refractory, from a patient treated with antithyroid drugs. All receptors come from a female donor with Graves disease.

The rearrangement links TRBV7-2 to TRBJ2-2; possibly TRBD1 for D (5 bases). CDR1 is SGHTA, CDR2 FQGNSA, per germline. The CDR3 is 15 residues long. Trimming took 5 bases from V and 2 from J, leaving 12 bases between them. CDR3 region: CASSLRQPNTGELFF. The CDR3 DNA follows: TGTGCCAGCAGCCTAAGACAGCCAAACACCGGGGAGCTGTTTTTT.

The V call is TRBV28, the J call TRBJ1-5; 10 bases align to TRBD1. The CDR3 consists of 16 residues. Germline CDR1 reads MDHEN; CDR2 reads SYDVKM. V was pared by 6 bases and J by 6 bases, with 11 bases of the junction left unmatched. Here the CDR3 reads CASRDGGTGVVQPQHF. In DNA, the CDR3 is TGTGCCAGCAGGGATGGGGGGACAGGGGTGGTTCAGCCCCAGCATTTT.

At least ten counts were recorded for this clonotype. The chain employs TRBV5-1 and TRBJ1-1; D is undetermined. Germline CDR1 and CDR2: SGHRS and YFSETQ. Trimming stripped 3 bases from V and 1 base from J, with 10 bases between. CDR3 length: 14 residues. This chain's CDR3 is CASSWRTENTEAFF. In DNA form, the CDR3 reads TGCGCCAGCAGCTGGAGGACGGAGAACACTGAAGCTTTCTTT.

The V and J genes are TRBV10-3 and TRBJ2-2; maybe TRBD1 (6 bases). Trimming took 6 bases from V and 1 from J, leaving 9 bases between them. The CDR3 covers 14 residues. Per the germline V gene, CDR1 is ENHRY and CDR2 is SYGVKD. CDR3 sequence: CAIREDRNTGELFF. The CDR3 DNA reads as TGTGCCATCAGGGAGGACAGGAACACCGGGGAGCTGTTTTTT.

This clonotype came up many times. The chain couples TRBV11-2 to TRBJ1-4; perhaps TRBD1 as D (5 bases). Germline CDR1 and CDR2: SGHAT and FQNNGV. The CDR3 spans 13 residues. The V gene lost 1 base and the J gene lost 12 bases, with 12 bases spanning the gap. CDR3 amino acids: CASSLGSRGELFF. In nucleotides, the CDR3 is TGTGCCAGCAGCTTAGGATCGCGGGGGGAACTGTTTTTT.

This clonotype was counted only a few times. This chain links TRBV13 with TRBJ2-7, with 11 positions matching TRBD1. The V gene's germline CDR1 is PRHDT and CDR2 FYEKMQ (reference sequence). The CDR3 is 16 amino acids. Trimming took 4 bases from V and 1 from J; bases not matched to a gene: 6. The CDR3 coding sequence is TGTGCCAGCAGCTCCCTAGGACAGGGGGCTTCCTACGAGCAGTACTTC. It codes for CASSSLGQGASYEQYF.

The V and J genes are TRBV5-1 and TRBJ2-2, with 11 bases identical to TRBD2. Germline V CDR1 and CDR2: SGHRS, YFSETQ. The CDR3 length is 16 residues. V lost 4 bases and J lost 1; bases outside the gene matches: 3. The CDR3 loop is CASSPTSGGNTGELFF. CDR3 DNA: TGCGCCAGCAGCCCAACTAGCGGGGGGAACACCGGGGAGCTGTTTTTT.

Comments on this clonotype: A clone one base away is much larger, so this may be a read error. V gene TRBV28 combines with J gene TRBJ1-1; D might be TRBD1 (5 bases). This CDR3 has 14 amino acids. Per the germline V gene, CDR1 is MDHEN and CDR2 is SYDVKM. Trimming pared 8 bases from V and 1 base from J, leaving 14 bases between. CDR3: CASRSRQPNTEAFF. The DNA for the CDR3 is TGTGCCAGCCGTTCGCGACAGCCGAACACTGAAGCTTTCTTT. Using reference TRBV28 and TRBJ1-1 for the parts outside the CDR3, the full variable domain is DVKVTQSSRYLVKRTGEKVFLECVQDMDHENMFWYRQDPGLGLRLIYFSYDVKMKEKGDIPEGYSVSREKKERFSLILESASTNQTSMYLCASRSRQPNTEAFFGQGTRLTVV.

This clonotype was counted ten times or more. The rearrangement uses TRBV5-6 and TRBJ2-5, with D perhaps matching TRBD2 (6 bases). Germline assignment: CDR1 SGHDT and CDR2 YYEEEE. The CDR3 extends over 15 amino acids. V was trimmed by 4 bases and J by 0 bases, leaving 13 bases between them. CDR3 in amino acids: CASSRLLAYQETQYF. The CDR3 nucleotides are TGTGCCAGCAGCAGACTTCTAGCGTACCAAGAGACCCAGTACTTC.

J is TRBJ2-2 and V is TRBV6-1; D may correspond to TRBD1 or TRBD2 (5 bases each). V shed 7 bases and J shed 4 bases, with 19 bases lying between them. The CDR3 sequence is 16 residues long. From germline, CDR1 is MNHNS and CDR2 SASEGT. CDR3: CASTRPGPILTGELFF. The CDR3 DNA is TGTGCCAGCACGCGCCCGGGACCCATACTCACCGGGGAGCTGTTTTTT.

This clonotype was detected ten times or more. The J gene is TRBJ1-2, the V gene TRBV9; 9 positions agree with TRBD1. Germline-derived CDR1 and CDR2 are SGDLS and YYNGEE. With 0 bases clipped from V and 2 bases from J, the junction kept 2 bases outside the gene matches. This CDR3 has 15 amino acids. DNA for the CDR3: TGTGCCAGCAGCGTAGGAGGGACAGGGAACTATGGCTACACCTTC. Translating it yields CASSVGGTGNYGYTF.

The chain is built from TRBV4-1 and TRBJ1-2; TRBD1 matches 10 bases. Germline V gene data show CDR1 as MGHRA and CDR2 as YSYEKL. This CDR3 region has 13 residues. V shed 5 bases, J shed 7 bases, and the junction held 4 bases outside the gene matches. The CDR3 reads CASSSGTGAGYTF. Written as DNA, the CDR3 is TGCGCCAGCAGCTCCGGGACAGGGGCTGGCTACACCTTC.

Many counts were recorded for this clonotype. The chain couples TRBV4-2 to TRBJ2-5, with no clear D. The ends were cut back, 0 bases at V and 7 bases at J, with 12 bases in the middle. The CDR3 consists of 14 residues. Looked up from germline, CDR1 is LGHNA and CDR2 is YNFKEQ. The chain's CDR3 is CASSQEWVRGTQYF. DNA of the CDR3: TGTGCCAGCAGCCAAGAATGGGTGCGTGGGACCCAGTACTTC.

This rearrangement joins TRBV5-6 to TRBJ1-6; D is possibly TRBD1 (6 bases). The CDR3 contains 17 residues. V lost 0 bases and J lost 4, with 14 bases in between. CDR1 and CDR2 from the germline V gene are SGHDT and YYEEEE. This CDR3 is CASSLEAGAYYNSPLHF. CDR3 coding DNA: TGTGCCAGCAGCTTGGAGGCAGGGGCGTATTATAATTCACCCCTCCACTTT.

The J gene is TRBJ1-1, the V gene TRBV19, with TRBD1 matching 7 bases. The V gene end was trimmed by 7 bases and the J gene end by 8 bases; junction bases not matched to a gene: 10. The CDR3 loop spans 13 amino acids. Germline V gene sequence: CDR1 LNHDA, CDR2 SQIVND (reference sequence). The CDR3 protein is CASTPHRGFEAFF. The CDR3 nucleotides are TGTGCCAGTACCCCACACAGGGGCTTCGAAGCTTTCTTT.